The 14 T cell receptor beta chains listed next were all sequenced from one sample in a study of cytomegalovirus exposure and HLA in healthy donors. Using immunoSEQ multiplex PCR, the repertoire was profiled, and TCRdb retains in-frame clones only, with some absent. The table lists about 360,000 clones, about nine tenths of them singletons. Material: PBMCs. Receptors originate from a woman aged 18-29 years in good health and CMV-seronegative.

This clone has a handful of counts. The V call is TRBV30, the J call TRBJ2-7; 9 bases are shared with TRBD2. J was trimmed by 5 bases and V by 4 bases; bases with no gene match: 15. Germline loops: CDR1 GTSNPN, CDR2 SVGIG (reference sequence). The CDR3 covers 16 residues. The CDR3 spells CAWMSLAGGRRDEQYF. The CDR3 DNA reads as TGTGCCTGGATGAGTCTGGCGGGAGGGCGGAGGGACGAGCAGTACTTC.

The chain joins TRBV7-9 to TRBJ2-2; TRBD2 aligns across 8 bases. The CDR3 spans 15 residues. In germline, CDR1 is SEHNR, CDR2 FQNEAQ (reference sequence). J lost 3 bases, V lost 5 bases, and 5 bases had no gene match. CDR3 protein: CASSGTSGHTGELFF. CDR3 DNA: TGTGCCAGCAGCGGGACTAGTGGTCACACCGGGGAGCTGTTTTTT. Complete variable domain (other parts from reference TRBV7-9 and TRBJ2-2): DTGVSQNPRHKITKRGQNVTFRCDPISEHNRLYWYRQTLGQGPEFLTYFQNEAQLEKSRLLSDRFSAERPKGSFSTLEIQRTEQGDSAMYLCASSGTSGHTGELFFGEGSRLTVL.

This clone has a count of ten or more. V is TRBV4-1 and J is TRBJ2-7; D gene ambiguous. Looked up from germline, CDR1 is MGHRA and CDR2 is YSYEKL. Trimming left V 0 bases short and J 5 bases short, with 17 bases between. This CDR3 comprises 16 residues. CDR3 residues: CASSQDDVVRSNEQYF. In DNA, the CDR3 is TGCGCCAGCAGCCAAGATGACGTCGTCAGGTCTAACGAGCAGTACTTC.

The table lists this clone with a count of one. The rearrangement joins TRBV7-8 to TRBJ1-2; D not resolved. Trimming cost V 5 bases and J 4 bases, with 8 bases left between them. This CDR3 comprises 12 residues. Germline-derived CDR1 and CDR2 are SGHVS and FQNEAQ. The CDR3 region has the DNA TGTGCCAGCAGCACTGACACCTATGGCTACACCTTC. Translation: CASSTDTYGYTF.

The V gene is TRBV28, the J gene TRBJ1-1; 7 bases map to TRBD1. Per the germline V gene, CDR1 is MDHEN and CDR2 is SYDVKM. The CDR3 length is 14 residues. The V and J ends lost 6 bases and 4 bases, in that order; junction bases with no gene match: 8. CDR3 sequence reads: CASRETGKGTEAFF. CDR3 DNA sequence: TGTGCCAGCAGGGAGACAGGGAAGGGCACTGAAGCTTTCTTT.

This clone appeared once. The V gene is TRBV4-1, the J gene TRBJ1-6; 8 bases line up with TRBD1. Germline V gene lookup returns CDR1 MGHRA and CDR2 YSYEKL. Trimming cost V 0 bases and J 6 bases; bases outside gene matches: 4. The CDR3 contains 16 residues. CDR3 bases: TGCGCCAGCAGCCAAGAACCGACAGGGGTTAATTCACCCCTCCACTTT. Translating it yields CASSQEPTGVNSPLHF.

As regards this clone: The same CDR3 is also encoded by other DNA sequences in this sample. This chain uses TRBV18 with TRBJ1-1, with D unclear. CDR3 size: 13 residues. Germline values: CDR1 KGHSH, CDR2 LQKENI. The germline V and J ends were trimmed by 2 bases and 0 bases, with 4 bases remaining between them. The CDR3 region has the DNA TGTGCCAGCTCACCAGGGCTGAACACTGAAGCTTTCTTT. This gives the protein CASSPGLNTEAFF.

The chain combines TRBV2 with TRBJ2-1; possibly TRBD2 for D (6 bases). This CDR3 is 12 amino acids long. Trimming removed 8 bases at V and 7 bases at J, with 12 bases between. Germline assignment: CDR1 SNHLY and CDR2 FYNNEI. Written as DNA, the CDR3 is TGTGCCAGCTGCCGGGAGCTGAATGAGCAGTTCTTC. Translation: CASCRELNEQFF. The full variable domain, with the rest looked up from reference TRBV2 and TRBJ2-1, is EPEVTQTPSHQVTQMGQEVILRCVPISNHLYFYWYRQILGQKVEFLVSFYNNEISEKSEIFDDQFSVERPDGSNFTLKIRSTKLEDSAMYFCASCRELNEQFFGPGTRLTVL.

This chain links TRBV5-1 with TRBJ2-7; no definite D call. The germline V gene encodes CDR1 SGHRS and CDR2 YFSETQ. CDR3 size: 14 residues. The V end lost 1 base, the J end lost 2 bases, and 10 bases lay between the germline ends. The CDR3 DNA follows: TGCGCCAGCAGCTTGATGGCAGGCCCCTACGAGCAGTACTTC. Protein: CASSLMAGPYEQYF.

This chain uses TRBV7-2 with TRBJ1-4; unclear D gene. The CDR3 loop spans 14 amino acids. Germline V gene sequence: CDR1 SGHTA, CDR2 FQGNSA. Trimming shortened V by 1 base and J by 8 bases, and 11 bases separated the two germline ends. The CDR3 DNA reads TGTGCCAGCAGCTTAGGGGGAGGCCCAGAAAAACTGTTTTTT. This codes for CASSLGGGPEKLFF.

The rearrangement uses TRBV10-3 and TRBJ1-4, with a tentative D call TRBD1 (5 bases). CDR3 length equals 16 residues. Deletions cut 6 bases from V and 0 bases from J, with 14 bases between. Germline V gene sequence: CDR1 ENHRY, CDR2 SYGVKD. In nucleotides, the CDR3 is TGTGCCATCAGCCCGGGGGACCTCGCAACTAATGAAAAACTGTTTTTT. Translating gives CAISPGDLATNEKLFF.

The V and J genes are TRBV27 and TRBJ2-1; 9 bases are shared with TRBD1. V lost 4 bases to trimming and J lost 6 bases; unmatched junction nucleotides: 4. The CDR3 is made up of 14 amino acids. Germline V gene data show CDR1 as MNHEY and CDR2 as SMNVEV (reference sequence). DNA of the CDR3: TGTGCCAGCAGTTCGGCGGGACAGGGCAATGAGCAGTTCTTC. Encoded protein: CASSSAGQGNEQFF.

This sequence joins TRBV15 and TRBJ1-2, with a possible D match to TRBD1 (5 bases). CDR1 LNHNV and CDR2 YYDKDF come from the germline V gene (reference sequence). The length of the CDR3 is 13 residues. V was trimmed by 3 bases and J by 2 bases, leaving 7 bases between them. The DNA of the CDR3 is TGTGCCACCAGCAGGGGGGGAAACTATGGCTACACCTTC. Encoded protein: CATSRGGNYGYTF.

A few counts support this clone. The chain links TRBV2 to TRBJ2-7, with unresolved D. V was pared by 6 bases and J by 4 bases, with 4 bases between. From germline, CDR1 is SNHLY and CDR2 FYNNEI. This CDR3 contains 10 residues. DNA for the CDR3: TGTGCCAGCAGCCAATACGAGCAGTACTTC. Translation: CASSQYEQYF.